What follows are 25 T cell receptor beta chains derived from one specimen sequenced in a study of cytomegalovirus exposure and HLA in healthy donors (dated by TCRdb to 2015 to 2018). Libraries came from the immunoSEQ multiplex PCR assay. The multiplex PCR relied on a mix of 60 forward primers for TCR Vbeta segments and 13 reverse primers for TCR Jbeta segments. The source is immuneACCESS, and TCRdb retained only in-frame sequences with V and J called. Part of the clones is not carried over; for the studies checked, unresolved V genes explain less than half of this, and the remainder is unexplained. A total of approximately 150,000 clones appear in this sample, 80% of them only once. 9% to 10% of the sample comes from the top ten. Material: PBMCs. These receptors came from a man younger than 35 in good health and CMV-seropositive.

V and J are TRBV30 and TRBJ1-6, with TRBD1 as a possible D gene (6 bases). Germline CDR1 GTSNPN, CDR2 SVGIG (reference sequence). The V end lost 3 bases, the J end lost 8 bases, and 14 bases lay between the germline ends. The CDR3 length is 14 residues. The CDR3 spells CAWSLGGGHSPLHF. CDR3 in DNA: TGTGCCTGGAGCCTAGGGGGGGGGCATTCACCCCTCCACTTT.

This clone was counted between two and nine times. The chain carries TRBV4-1 and TRBJ1-3; 7 bases line up with TRBD1. CDR1 is MGHRA and CDR2 is YSYEKL in the germline V gene. Germline trimming cut 3 bases from V and 8 bases from J; bases unmatched to any gene: 10. The CDR3 is 15 residues long. CDR3 nucleotide sequence: TGCGCCAGCAGCCAGAGGACAGGCCTGATAGACACCATATATTTT. It codes for CASSQRTGLIDTIYF.

The V and J genes are TRBV7-7 and TRBJ2-7; D not certain. The V and J ends lost 0 bases and 3 bases respectively, with 9 bases between them. This CDR3 has 14 amino acids. In germline, CDR1 is SSHAT, CDR2 FNYEAQ (reference sequence). The chain's CDR3 is CASSLAVGGYEQYF. CDR3 in DNA: TGTGCCAGCAGCTTAGCGGTAGGCGGCTACGAGCAGTACTTC.

This rearrangement joins TRBV6-5 to TRBJ1-5; 12 bases agree with TRBD1. V was clipped by 6 bases and J by 7 bases; unmatched bases: 1. Germline assignment: CDR1 MNHEY and CDR2 SVGAGI. The CDR3 is 13 amino acids. The CDR3 protein is CASSGTGGQPQHF. CDR3 nucleotides: TGTGCCAGCAGCGGGACAGGGGGCCAGCCCCAGCATTTT.

The V call is TRBV7-8, the J call TRBJ2-6; 8 bases line up with TRBD1. Germline loops: CDR1 SGHVS, CDR2 FQNEAQ. V lost 5 bases and J lost 2; bases outside the gene matches: 20. The CDR3 is made up of 21 amino acids. Here the CDR3 reads CASSPRAGKGQVLTGANVLTF. For the CDR3, the DNA is TGTGCCAGCAGCCCGCGTGCGGGTAAGGGACAGGTTCTAACTGGGGCCAACGTCCTGACTTTC.

The chain uses TRBV4-3 and TRBJ2-3; 10 bases are a match to TRBD1. Trimming removed 4 bases from V and 5 bases from J; junction bases left unmatched: 3. The CDR3 consists of 14 residues. Germline V gene lookup returns CDR1 LGHNA and CDR2 YSLEER. CDR3 protein: CASSLGTGEDTQYF. The CDR3, as DNA: TGCGCCAGCAGCCTAGGGACAGGGGAAGATACGCAGTATTTT.

The chain is built from TRBV7-9 and TRBJ1-1; D call uncertain. Germline CDR1 is SEHNR and CDR2 is FQNEAQ (reference sequence). V was pared by 1 base and J by 3 bases, with 6 bases between. The CDR3 sequence is 13 residues long. The CDR3 loop is CASSLGGDTEAFF. CDR3 sequence (DNA): TGTGCCAGCAGCTTAGGAGGCGACACTGAAGCTTTCTTT.

V gene TRBV5-1 combines with J gene TRBJ1-1; possible D gene TRBD1, 5 bases. This CDR3 has 13 residues. Per the germline V gene, CDR1 is SGHRS and CDR2 is YFSETQ. Trimming stripped 3 bases from V and 3 bases from J, with 9 bases between. This chain's CDR3 is CASSSEQDTEAFF. CDR3 coding DNA: TGCGCCAGCAGCTCCGAACAGGACACTGAAGCTTTCTTT.

In its sample, this clone was seen a few times. The V gene is TRBV11-2, the J gene TRBJ1-4; 8 bases align to TRBD1. This CDR3 region has 15 residues. The germline gives CDR1 SGHAT, CDR2 FQNNGV. Trimming at V came to 0 bases and at J to 4 bases, leaving 1 base not matched to a gene. CDR3 protein: CASSLDRGRNEKLFF. The CDR3, as DNA: TGTGCCAGCAGCTTAGACAGGGGGCGTAATGAAAAACTGTTTTTT. Looking up the rest from reference TRBV11-2 and TRBJ1-4 gives the full variable domain: EAGVAQSPRYKIIEKRQSVAFWCNPISGHATLYWYQQILGQGPKLLIQFQNNGVVDDSQLPKDRFSAERLKGVDSTLKIQPAKLEDSAVYLCASSLDRGRNEKLFFGSGTQLSVL.

The V gene is TRBV7-6, the J gene TRBJ1-1; D unclear. CDR1 and CDR2 from the germline V gene are SGHVS and FNYEAQ. The CDR3 totals 14 residues. V gave up 0 bases and J gave up 0 bases, with 5 bases separating them. CDR3 in DNA: TGTGCCAGCAGCTTAGCAGCAATGAACACTGAAGCTTTCTTT. It yields the protein CASSLAAMNTEAFF.

This chain uses TRBV28 with TRBJ2-5; no firm D call. The J call may be incorrect, as the DNA end agrees better with TRBJ2-7. There are 17 residues in the CDR3. The germline gives CDR1 MDHEN, CDR2 SYDVKM. The CDR3: CASSLWAAPDKPYEQYF. Written as DNA, the CDR3 is TGTGCCAGCAGTTTATGGGCGGCACCCGATAAGCCCTACGAGCAGTACTTC.

This clone was picked up one time. The chain links TRBV29-1 to TRBJ2-6, with TRBD1 matching over 8 bases. Unmatched junction bases numbered 11, after V lost 7 bases and J lost 0 bases. The CDR3 extends over 17 amino acids. Germline loops: CDR1 SQVTM, CDR2 ANQGSEA. DNA of the CDR3: TGCAGCGCGTTGAGAGGGACAGGACCCTCTGGGGCCAACGTCCTGACTTTC. It yields the protein CSALRGTGPSGANVLTF.

V is TRBV5-1 and J is TRBJ1-1, with TRBD1 matching over 7 bases. CDR1 is SGHRS, CDR2 YFSETQ, per germline. The CDR3 totals 13 residues. V shed 4 bases and J 3 bases; nucleotides not matched to a gene: 3. This CDR3 reads CASSPGQYTEAFF. The CDR3 DNA reads as TGCGCCAGCAGCCCGGGACAGTACACTGAAGCTTTCTTT.

This sequence joins TRBV6-1 and TRBJ1-3; 7 positions agree with TRBD1. Per the germline V gene, CDR1 is MNHNS and CDR2 is SASEGT. This CDR3 spans 15 amino acids. The trim removed 6 bases at V and 4 bases at J, leaving 9 bases unmatched. The CDR3 loop is CASRTDRVGGNTIYF. Written as DNA, the CDR3 is TGTGCCAGCAGGACCGACAGGGTCGGAGGAAACACCATATATTTT.

The rearrangement joins TRBV6-1 to TRBJ1-3; D ambiguous. CDR1 and CDR2 (germline): MNHNS, SASEGT. The V end was cut by 7 bases, the J end by 3 bases, with 16 bases between. This CDR3 region has 15 residues. The CDR3 reads CASIDGGFVGNTIYF. As DNA, the CDR3 is TGTGCCAGCATCGACGGCGGGTTTGTTGGAAACACCATATATTTT.

The CDR3 sequence: CASSVGGTGDTEAFF. The CDR3 coding sequence is TGTGCCAGCAGCGTAGGTGGGACAGGGGACACTGAAGCTTTCTTT. The chain combines TRBV9 with TRBJ1-1; 10 bases match TRBD1. CDR1 and CDR2 (germline): SGDLS, YYNGEE. This CDR3 spans 15 amino acids. V gave up 0 bases and J gave up 3 bases; unmatched junction bases: 2.

A few counts support this clone. The chain has TRBV11-2 and TRBJ1-2; no firm D call. Germline V gives CDR1 SGHAT, CDR2 FQNNGV. The CDR3 totals 15 residues. V was clipped by 4 bases and J by 0 bases, with 12 bases between them. The CDR3 coding sequence is TGTGCCAGCAGCTGGGCACCCAACCCTAACTATGGCTACACCTTC. It codes for CASSWAPNPNYGYTF.

The V gene is TRBV28, the J gene TRBJ1-1; D is possibly TRBD1 (5 bases). This CDR3 spans 12 amino acids. From germline, CDR1 is MDHEN and CDR2 SYDVKM. V was clipped by 3 bases and J by 6 bases, with 8 bases between them. CDR3 bases: TGTGCCAGCAGTTTGAGGACACCTGAAGCTTTCTTT. It is translated as CASSLRTPEAFF.

The chain joins TRBV6-1 to TRBJ1-1, with a tentative D call TRBD1 (6 bases). With 7 bases removed from V and 4 bases from J, the gap between germline ends came to 13 bases. Germline V gene sequence: CDR1 MNHNS, CDR2 SASEGT. The CDR3 loop spans 13 amino acids. The CDR3 DNA sequence: TGTGCCAGCATCATGCGGGGGGCCACTGAAGCTTTCTTT. This gives the protein CASIMRGATEAFF.

The chain combines TRBV5-1 with TRBJ2-7; TRBD2 is a possible D gene (6 bases). Germline V gene lookup returns CDR1 SGHRS and CDR2 YFSETQ. Between the trimmed V and J ends, which lost 4 bases and 1 base, there was a span of 6 bases. The CDR3 length is 12 residues. This CDR3 reads CASSGTSYEQYF. CDR3 in DNA: TGCGCCAGCAGCGGGACTTCCTACGAGCAGTACTTC. Based on the CDR3 plus reference TRBV5-1 and TRBJ2-7, the full variable domain is KAGVTQTPRYLIKTRGQQVTLSCSPISGHRSVSWYQQTPGQGLQFLFEYFSETQRNKGNFPGRFSGRQFSNSRSEMNVSTLELGDSALYLCASSGTSYEQYFGPGTRLTVT.

The J gene is TRBJ1-1, the V gene TRBV4-1; D unresolved. Germline values: CDR1 MGHRA, CDR2 YSYEKL. The germline V and J ends were trimmed by 4 bases and 3 bases, with 9 bases remaining between them. The CDR3 contains 13 residues. CDR3 in amino acids: CASSPLTDTEAFF. CDR3 sequence (DNA): TGCGCCAGCAGCCCACTTACAGACACTGAAGCTTTCTTT.

This clone was seen a handful of times. The J gene is TRBJ1-2, the V gene TRBV5-4, with 7 bases fitting TRBD1. This CDR3 contains 15 residues. With 0 bases clipped from V and 4 bases from J, the junction kept 6 bases outside the gene matches. Germline V gene data show CDR1 as SGHNT and CDR2 as YYREEE (reference sequence). The CDR3 spells CASSLGLGQAYGYTF. The CDR3 nucleotides are TGTGCCAGCAGCTTGGGTCTCGGACAGGCCTATGGCTACACCTTC.

This chain joins TRBV10-3 and TRBJ2-3; 11 bases line up with TRBD1. CDR3 length: 16 amino acids. From germline, CDR1 is ENHRY and CDR2 SYGVKD. Trimming cost V 3 bases and J 4 bases; bases outside gene matches: 6. In nucleotides, the CDR3 is TGTGCCATCAGTGACACCGGGACAGGGGGTCCAGATACGCAGTATTTT. Translating it yields CAISDTGTGGPDTQYF.

This chain links TRBV11-3 with TRBJ2-2; no reliable D call. The CDR3 has 13 amino acids. Trimming cost V 2 bases and J 6 bases, with 7 bases left between them. CDR1 is SGHNT and CDR2 is YENEEA in the germline V gene. The CDR3 bases are TGTGCCAGCAGCTTACCAGTTCCCGGGGAGCTGTTTTTT. Protein product: CASSLPVPGELFF.

As concerns this clone: A junction boundary mismatches the germline segment, possibly from a read error. V is TRBV9 and J is TRBJ1-1; TRBD1 is a possible D gene (5 bases). The length of the CDR3 is 13 residues. Germline V gene sequence: CDR1 SGDLS, CDR2 YYNGEE. The CDR3 DNA sequence: TGTGCCAGCACCGCCCCGGGGGACGTCGGGCAGATCTTT. It is translated as CASTAPGDVGQIF. The full variable domain, its missing parts supplied by reference TRBV9 and TRBJ1-1, is DSGVTQTPKHLITATGQRVTLRCSPRSGDLSVYWYQQSLDQGLQFLIQYYNGEERAKGNILERFSAQQFPDLHSELNLSSLELGDSALYFCASTAPGDVGQIFGQGTRLTVV.